The 13 T cell receptor beta chains presented below share a single source sample, sequenced in a study of T cell responses to AZD1222 COVID-19 vaccine. Repertoires were generated with immunoSEQ multiplex PCR, while TCRdb's copy carries only in-frame clones and drops some. This table has about 140,000 clones, 90% to 95% appearing once. The sequences come from peripheral blood, collected on day 0 of AZD1222 vaccination. The receptors shown here come from an adult in good health.

The chain couples TRBV3-1 (or the pseudogene TRBV3-2) to TRBJ2-7; perhaps D is TRBD1 or TRBD2 (5 bases each). This CDR3 spans 13 amino acids. Germline V gene data show CDR1 as LGHDT and CDR2 as YNNKEL (reference sequence). V lost 1 base and J 4 bases, leaving 8 bases between the germline ends. This CDR3 is CASSQGGEYEQYF. CDR3 DNA sequence: TGTGCCAGCAGCCAAGGAGGGGAGTACGAGCAGTACTTC.

The J gene is TRBJ2-3, the V gene TRBV3-1 (or the pseudogene TRBV3-2); D gene unclear. This CDR3 is built from 15 residues. Per the germline V gene, CDR1 is LGHDT and CDR2 is YNNKEL (reference sequence). V gave up 1 base and J gave up 0 bases, with 8 bases separating them. Here the CDR3 reads CASSQGYASTDTQYF. In DNA form, the CDR3 reads TGTGCCAGCAGCCAAGGTTACGCTAGCACAGATACGCAGTATTTT.

The gene calls are TRBV29-1 and TRBJ2-5, with no clear D. The CDR3 extends over 12 amino acids. Germline-derived CDR1 and CDR2 are SQVTM and ANQGSEA. V was shortened by 7 bases and J by 5 bases, with 14 bases between the two germline ends. CDR3 protein: CSASELGETQYF. The CDR3 DNA follows: TGCAGCGCCTCCGAATTGGGGGAGACCCAGTACTTC.

V gene TRBV11-2 combines with J gene TRBJ1-6; a possible D gene is TRBD1 (5 bases). CDR3 size: 19 residues. Trimming shortened V by 0 bases and J by 0 bases, and 15 bases separated the two germline ends. The germline gives CDR1 SGHAT, CDR2 FQNNGV. The CDR3 sequence is CASSLDRDWGSSYNSPLHF. CDR3 nucleotide sequence: TGTGCCAGCAGCTTAGATCGGGATTGGGGCAGCTCCTATAATTCACCCCTCCACTTT. The entire variable domain, with the rest obtained from reference TRBV11-2 and TRBJ1-6, is as follows: EAGVAQSPRYKIIEKRQSVAFWCNPISGHATLYWYQQILGQGPKLLIQFQNNGVVDDSQLPKDRFSAERLKGVDSTLKIQPAKLEDSAVYLCASSLDRDWGSSYNSPLHFGNGTRLTVT.

The chain couples TRBV18 to TRBJ2-7, with D perhaps TRBD2 (5 bases). Germline assignment: CDR1 KGHSH and CDR2 LQKENI. This CDR3 contains 16 residues. Trimming stripped 3 bases from V and 2 bases from J, with 17 bases between. Here the CDR3 DNA reads TGTGCCAGCTCACCCCTAGTGGCCCGGGGTGCCTACGAGCAGTACTTC. This gives the protein CASSPLVARGAYEQYF.

This clone was detected once. The J gene is TRBJ2-1, the V gene TRBV14, with 14 bases aligning to TRBD2. Germline CDR1 reads SGHDN; CDR2 reads FVKESK. The length of the CDR3 is 16 residues. V lost 4 bases to trimming and J lost 9 bases; unmatched junction nucleotides: 8. The CDR3 protein is CASSRRLAGGTGEQFF. CDR3 coding DNA: TGTGCCAGCAGCCGACGACTAGCGGGGGGGACTGGTGAGCAGTTCTTC. The full variable domain, rest sourced from reference TRBV14 and TRBJ2-1, is EAGVTQFPSHSVIEKGQTVTLRCDPISGHDNLYWYRRVMGKEIKFLLHFVKESKQDESGMPNNRFLAERTGGTYSTLKVQPAELEDSGVYFCASSRRLAGGTGEQFFGPGTRLTVL.

The rearrangement joins TRBV2 to TRBJ1-4; D is unclear. The CDR3 length is 15 residues. Trimming removed 1 base from V and 7 bases from J, with 13 bases in between. The germline V gene has CDR1 SNHLY and CDR2 FYNNEI. CDR3 protein: CASSEEANPGEKLFF. CDR3 bases: TGTGCCAGCAGTGAAGAGGCCAACCCAGGTGAAAAACTGTTTTTT.

The chain recombines TRBV5-1 with TRBJ2-5; TRBD2 matches 14 bases. CDR3 length: 15 residues. Germline trimming cut 5 bases from V and 5 bases from J; bases unmatched to any gene: 5. Germline V CDR1 and CDR2: SGHRS, YFSETQ. CDR3 loop: CASSRLAGGPETQYF. CDR3 sequence (DNA): TGCGCCAGCAGTAGACTAGCGGGAGGGCCTGAGACCCAGTACTTC. The full variable domain, in which reference TRBV5-1 and TRBJ2-5 provide the parts outside the CDR3, is KAGVTQTPRYLIKTRGQQVTLSCSPISGHRSVSWYQQTPGQGLQFLFEYFSETQRNKGNFPGRFSGRQFSNSRSEMNVSTLELGDSALYLCASSRLAGGPETQYFGPGTRLLVL.

This clone was counted a single time. The chain employs TRBV3-1 (or the pseudogene TRBV3-2) and TRBJ2-5; no clear D gene. From germline, CDR1 is LGHDT and CDR2 YNNKEL (reference sequence). The CDR3 loop spans 13 amino acids. V lost 1 base and J 7 bases, leaving 10 bases between the germline ends. The chain's CDR3 is CASSQGKRLTQYF. The DNA of the CDR3 is TGTGCCAGCAGCCAAGGGAAGAGGTTGACCCAGTACTTC.

The V and J genes are TRBV10-1 and TRBJ1-3, with D unresolved. The V gene's germline CDR1 is WNHNN and CDR2 SYGVQD (reference sequence). V gave up 0 bases and J gave up 4 bases, with 10 bases separating them. The CDR3 runs to 15 residues. The CDR3 loop reads CASSESEGSGNTIYF. The CDR3 nucleotides read TGCGCCAGCAGTGAGTCCGAGGGTTCGGGAAACACCATATATTTT.

The chain recombines TRBV7-8 with TRBJ2-3; D not certain. The V end lost 2 bases, the J end lost 10 bases, and 10 bases lay between the germline ends. The CDR3 loop spans 12 amino acids. Germline V gives CDR1 SGHVS, CDR2 FQNEAQ. The CDR3 bases are TGTGCCAGCAGCTTATCCCCTGGAGCGCAGTATTTT. As protein: CASSLSPGAQYF.

The chain links TRBV6-1 to TRBJ2-5, with 9 bases lining up with TRBD2. In germline, CDR1 is MNHNS, CDR2 SASEGT. J gave up 6 bases and V 1 base, and 6 bases lay outside the gene matches. The CDR3 is 15 residues long. The CDR3 DNA sequence: TGTGCCAGCAGTGAAGTAGGGACTAGCAGCCAGACCCAGTACTTC. Translating gives CASSEVGTSSQTQYF.

The chain is built from TRBV27 and TRBJ2-7, with TRBD1 matching over 7 bases. Germline V gives CDR1 MNHEY, CDR2 SMNVEV (reference sequence). The CDR3 extends over 16 amino acids. V was clipped by 5 bases and J by 3 bases; unmatched bases: 13. CDR3 sequence: CASSPGIGQARYEQYF. CDR3 bases: TGTGCCAGCAGTCCTGGGATCGGACAGGCACGCTACGAGCAGTACTTC.